The entry that follows covers one T cell receptor (beta chain) sequence. Its target is unknown. This record comes from a study of cytomegalovirus exposure and HLA in healthy donors. It was with 60 Vbeta and 13 Jbeta primers that the PCR ran. TCRdb's copy holds only in-frame clones and misses some; the assay was immunoSEQ multiplex PCR. In the table there are around 150,000 clones, approximately 78% of which are singletons. The V and J ends lost 6 bases and 2 bases respectively, with 16 bases between them. The V gene's germline CDR1 is SQVTM and CDR2 ANQGSEA. The CDR3 extends over 14 amino acids. Notes on the study in general: Roughly uniform depth of sequencing across donors was assumed in presence/absence analyses. As a later analysis showed, a missense DCLRE1C variant was linked to trimming of TCR beta V- and J-genes.

The sequencing input was PBMCs. The clonotype originates from a girl aged 2-9 years in good health and CMV-seropositive. The rearrangement uses TRBV29-1 and TRBJ1-2; tentative D call: TRBD1 (6 bases). The CDR3 bases are TGCAGCGTAGGGGGGGGACGGCAAAACTATGGCTACACCTTC. This sequence encodes CSVGGGRQNYGYTF.